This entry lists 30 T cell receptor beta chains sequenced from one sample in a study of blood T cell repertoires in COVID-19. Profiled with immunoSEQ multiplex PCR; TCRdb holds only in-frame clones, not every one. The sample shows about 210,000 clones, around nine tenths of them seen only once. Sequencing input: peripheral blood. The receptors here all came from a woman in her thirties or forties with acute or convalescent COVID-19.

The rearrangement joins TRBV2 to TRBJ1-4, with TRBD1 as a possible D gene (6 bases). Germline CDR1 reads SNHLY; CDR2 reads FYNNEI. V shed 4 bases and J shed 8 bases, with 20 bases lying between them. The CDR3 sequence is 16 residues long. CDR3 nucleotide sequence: TGTGCCAGCAGTGGATATAGAACAGGGTTGGCCGAAAAACTGTTTTTT. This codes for CASSGYRTGLAEKLFF.

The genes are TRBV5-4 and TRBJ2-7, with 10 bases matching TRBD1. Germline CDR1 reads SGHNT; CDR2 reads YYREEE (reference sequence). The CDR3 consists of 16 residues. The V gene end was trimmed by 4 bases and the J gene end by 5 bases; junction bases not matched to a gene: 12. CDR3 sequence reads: CASSRKLRDRGDEQYV. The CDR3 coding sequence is TGTGCCAGCAGCAGAAAACTCCGGGACAGGGGAGACGAGCAGTACGTC.

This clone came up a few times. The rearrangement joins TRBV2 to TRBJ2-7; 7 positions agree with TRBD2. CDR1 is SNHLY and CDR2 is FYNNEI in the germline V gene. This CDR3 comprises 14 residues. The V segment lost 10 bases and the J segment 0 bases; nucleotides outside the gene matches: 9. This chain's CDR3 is CATQWRGSSYEQYV. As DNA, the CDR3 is TGTGCCACCCAATGGCGGGGGAGCTCCTACGAGCAGTACGTC.

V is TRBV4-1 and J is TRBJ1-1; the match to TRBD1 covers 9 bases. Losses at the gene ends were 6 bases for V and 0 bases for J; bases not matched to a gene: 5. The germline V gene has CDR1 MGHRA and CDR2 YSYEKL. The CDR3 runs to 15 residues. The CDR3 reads CASRSTGGLNTEAFF. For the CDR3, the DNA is TGCGCCAGCAGGTCTACAGGGGGCTTGAACACTGAAGCTTTCTTT.

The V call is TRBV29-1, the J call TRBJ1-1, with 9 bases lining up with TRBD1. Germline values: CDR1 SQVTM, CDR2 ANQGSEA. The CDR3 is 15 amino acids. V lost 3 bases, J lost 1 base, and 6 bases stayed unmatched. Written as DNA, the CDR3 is TGCAGCGTTGAGAGACAGGGGGAGGGGAACACTGAAGCTTTCTTT. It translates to CSVERQGEGNTEAFF.

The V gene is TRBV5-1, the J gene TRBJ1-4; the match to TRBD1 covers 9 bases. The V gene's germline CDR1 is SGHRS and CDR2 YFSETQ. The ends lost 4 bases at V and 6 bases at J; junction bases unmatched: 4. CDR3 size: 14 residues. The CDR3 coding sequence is TGCGCCAGCAGCACAGGGGGCGGAGATGAAAAACTGTTTTTT. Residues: CASSTGGGDEKLFF.

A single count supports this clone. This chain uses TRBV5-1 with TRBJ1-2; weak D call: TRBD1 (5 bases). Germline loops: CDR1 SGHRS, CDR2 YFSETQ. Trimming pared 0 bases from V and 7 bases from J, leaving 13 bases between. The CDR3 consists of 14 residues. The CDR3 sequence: CASSLEAGPSGYTF. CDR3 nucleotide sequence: TGCGCCAGCAGCTTGGAGGCAGGGCCGTCTGGCTACACCTTC.

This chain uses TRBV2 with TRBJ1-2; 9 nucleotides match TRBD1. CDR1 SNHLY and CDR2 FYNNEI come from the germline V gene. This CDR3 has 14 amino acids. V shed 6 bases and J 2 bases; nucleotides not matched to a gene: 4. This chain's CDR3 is CASRTGTGNYGYTF. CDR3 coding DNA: TGTGCCAGCAGAACCGGGACAGGGAACTATGGCTACACCTTC.

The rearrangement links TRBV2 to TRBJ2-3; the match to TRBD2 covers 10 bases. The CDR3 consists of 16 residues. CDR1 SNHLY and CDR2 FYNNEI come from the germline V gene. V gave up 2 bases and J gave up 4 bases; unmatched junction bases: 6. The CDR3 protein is CASSEFKRGGPDTQYF. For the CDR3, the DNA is TGTGCCAGCAGTGAATTTAAGCGGGGGGGCCCAGATACGCAGTATTTT. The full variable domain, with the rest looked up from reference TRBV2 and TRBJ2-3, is EPEVTQTPSHQVTQMGQEVILRCVPISNHLYFYWYRQILGQKVEFLVSFYNNEISEKSEIFDDQFSVERPDGSNFTLKIRSTKLEDSAMYFCASSEFKRGGPDTQYFGPGTRLTVL.

CDR3 region: CASRPSGRATDTQYF. In nucleotides, the CDR3 is TGTGCCAGCAGACCCTCAGGGAGGGCCACAGATACGCAGTATTTT. The chain carries TRBV6-5 and TRBJ2-3; TRBD2 matches 7 bases. The CDR3 is 15 residues long. The V segment lost 6 bases and the J segment 2 bases; nucleotides outside the gene matches: 8. The germline CDR1 and CDR2 sequences are MNHEY and SVGAGI.

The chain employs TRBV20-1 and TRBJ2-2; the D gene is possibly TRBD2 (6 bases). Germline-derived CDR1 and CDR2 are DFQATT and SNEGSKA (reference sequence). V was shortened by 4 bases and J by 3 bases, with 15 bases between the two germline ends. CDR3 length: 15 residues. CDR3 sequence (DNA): TGCAGTGCTAATGAGAAGGGGAGGTACACCGGGGAGCTGTTTTTT. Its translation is CSANEKGRYTGELFF.

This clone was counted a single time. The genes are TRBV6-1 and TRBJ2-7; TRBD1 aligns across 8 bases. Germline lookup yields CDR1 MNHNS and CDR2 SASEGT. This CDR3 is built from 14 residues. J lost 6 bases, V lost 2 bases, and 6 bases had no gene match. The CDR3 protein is CASSELGTGLEQYV. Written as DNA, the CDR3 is TGTGCCAGCAGTGAACTCGGGACAGGACTCGAGCAGTACGTC.

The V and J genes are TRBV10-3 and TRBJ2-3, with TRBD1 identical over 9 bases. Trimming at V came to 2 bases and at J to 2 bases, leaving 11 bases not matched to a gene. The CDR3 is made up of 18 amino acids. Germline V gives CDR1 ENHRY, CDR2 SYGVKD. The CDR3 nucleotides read TGTGCCATCAGTGAGCCCCGCCGACAGGGGGGAAACACAGATACGCAGTATTTT. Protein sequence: CAISEPRRQGGNTDTQYF.

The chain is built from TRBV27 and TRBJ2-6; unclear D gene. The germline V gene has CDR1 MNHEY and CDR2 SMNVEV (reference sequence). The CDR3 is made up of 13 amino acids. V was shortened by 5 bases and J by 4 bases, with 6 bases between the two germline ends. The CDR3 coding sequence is TGTGCCAGCAGTAGTCTAGGGGCCAACGTCCTGACTTTC. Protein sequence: CASSSLGANVLTF.

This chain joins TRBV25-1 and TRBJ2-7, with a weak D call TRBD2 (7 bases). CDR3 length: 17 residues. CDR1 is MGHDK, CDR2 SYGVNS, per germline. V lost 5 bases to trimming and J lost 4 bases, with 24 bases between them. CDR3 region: CASSICECGGGLYEQYV. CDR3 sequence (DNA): TGTGCCAGCAGTATCTGTGAGTGTGGGGGGGGCCTTTACGAGCAGTACGTC.

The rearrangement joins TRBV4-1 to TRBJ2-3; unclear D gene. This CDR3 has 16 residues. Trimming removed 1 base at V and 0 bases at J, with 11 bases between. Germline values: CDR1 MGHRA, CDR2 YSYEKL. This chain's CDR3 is CASSQGPQISTDTQYF. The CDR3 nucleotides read TGCGCCAGCAGCCAAGGTCCACAAATTAGCACAGATACGCAGTATTTT.

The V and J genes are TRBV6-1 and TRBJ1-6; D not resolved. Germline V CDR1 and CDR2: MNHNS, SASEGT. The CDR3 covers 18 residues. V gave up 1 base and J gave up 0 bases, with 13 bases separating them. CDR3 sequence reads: CASSEVPVKSSYNSPLHF. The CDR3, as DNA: TGTGCCAGCAGTGAAGTCCCGGTGAAAAGCTCCTATAATTCACCCCTCCACTTT.

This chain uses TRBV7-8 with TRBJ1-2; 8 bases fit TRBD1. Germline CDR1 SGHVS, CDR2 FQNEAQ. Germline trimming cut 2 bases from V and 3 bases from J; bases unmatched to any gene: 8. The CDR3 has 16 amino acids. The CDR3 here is CASSLPTGQGHYGYTF. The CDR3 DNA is TGTGCCAGCAGCTTACCCACAGGACAGGGCCACTATGGCTACACCTTC.

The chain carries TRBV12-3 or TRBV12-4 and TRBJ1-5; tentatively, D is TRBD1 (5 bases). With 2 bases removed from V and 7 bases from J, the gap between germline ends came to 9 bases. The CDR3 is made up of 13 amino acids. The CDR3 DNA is TGTGCCAGCAGTTTAAGGGGAGGGCAGCCCCAGCATTTT. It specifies CASSLRGGQPQHF.

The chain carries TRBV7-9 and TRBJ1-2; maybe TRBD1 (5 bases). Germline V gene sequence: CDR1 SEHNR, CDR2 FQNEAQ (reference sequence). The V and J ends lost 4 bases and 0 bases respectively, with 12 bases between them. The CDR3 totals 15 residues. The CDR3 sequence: CASSSDGGTNYGYTF. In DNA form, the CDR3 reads TGTGCCAGCAGCTCAGACGGGGGGACTAACTATGGCTACACCTTC.

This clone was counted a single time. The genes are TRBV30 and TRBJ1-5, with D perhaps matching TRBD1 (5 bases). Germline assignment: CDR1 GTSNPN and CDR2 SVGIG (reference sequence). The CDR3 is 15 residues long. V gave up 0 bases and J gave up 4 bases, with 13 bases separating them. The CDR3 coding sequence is TGTGCCTGGAGTGTAGGGGTAGGACAAAATCAGCCCCAGCATTTT. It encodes CAWSVGVGQNQPQHF.

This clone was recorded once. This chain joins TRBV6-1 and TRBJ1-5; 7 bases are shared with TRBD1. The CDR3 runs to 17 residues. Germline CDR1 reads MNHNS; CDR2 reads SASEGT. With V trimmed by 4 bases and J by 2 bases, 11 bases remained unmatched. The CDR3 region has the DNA TGTGCCAGCAGTGTTCTGAGACAGGGAATGGGCAATCAGCCCCAGCATTTT. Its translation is CASSVLRQGMGNQPQHF.

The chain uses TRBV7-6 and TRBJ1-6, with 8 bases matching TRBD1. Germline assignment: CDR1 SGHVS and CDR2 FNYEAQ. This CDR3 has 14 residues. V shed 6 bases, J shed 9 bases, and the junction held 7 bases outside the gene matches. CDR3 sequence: CASSQGQDASPLHF. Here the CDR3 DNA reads TGTGCCAGCAGTCAGGGACAGGATGCTTCACCCCTCCACTTT. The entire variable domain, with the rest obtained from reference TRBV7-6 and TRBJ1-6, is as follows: GAGVSQSPRYKVTKRGQDVALRCDPISGHVSLYWYRQALGQGPEFLTYFNYEAQQDKSGLPNDRFSAERPEGSISTLTIQRTEQRDSAMYRCASSQGQDASPLHFGNGTRLTVT.

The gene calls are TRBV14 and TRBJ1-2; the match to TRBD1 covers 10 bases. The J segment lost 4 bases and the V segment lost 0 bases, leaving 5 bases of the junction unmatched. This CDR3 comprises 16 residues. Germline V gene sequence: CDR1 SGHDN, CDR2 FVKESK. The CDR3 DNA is TGTGCCAGCAGCCAAGAAGCCGGGACAGGGGCCTATGGCTACACCTTC. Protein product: CASSQEAGTGAYGYTF.

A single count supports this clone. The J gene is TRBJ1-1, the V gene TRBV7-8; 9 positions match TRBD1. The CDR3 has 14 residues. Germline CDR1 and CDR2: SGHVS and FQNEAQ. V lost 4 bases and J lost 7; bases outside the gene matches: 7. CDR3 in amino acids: CASSSRDRDGEAFF. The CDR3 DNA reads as TGTGCCAGCAGCTCCCGGGACAGGGATGGTGAAGCTTTCTTT.

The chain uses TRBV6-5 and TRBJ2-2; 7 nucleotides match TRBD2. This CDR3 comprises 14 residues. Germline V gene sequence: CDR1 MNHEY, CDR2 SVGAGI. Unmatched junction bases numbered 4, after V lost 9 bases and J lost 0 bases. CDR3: CASSGGANTGELFF. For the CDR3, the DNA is TGTGCCAGTTCGGGAGGCGCGAACACCGGGGAGCTGTTTTTT.

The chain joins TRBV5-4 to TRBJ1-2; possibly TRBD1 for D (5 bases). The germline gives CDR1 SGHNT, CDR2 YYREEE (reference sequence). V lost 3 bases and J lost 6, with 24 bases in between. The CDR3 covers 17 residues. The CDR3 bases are TGTGCCAGCAGCTCCAGTCCTGCAGCGGGGCGAGGTAATGGCTACACCTTC. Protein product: CASSSSPAAGRGNGYTF.

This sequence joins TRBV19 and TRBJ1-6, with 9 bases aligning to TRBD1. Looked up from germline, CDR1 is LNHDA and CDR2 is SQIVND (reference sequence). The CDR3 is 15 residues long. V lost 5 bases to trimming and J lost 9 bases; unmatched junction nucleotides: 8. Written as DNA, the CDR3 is TGTGCCAGTAGTCCACGGACAGGGGTTGGTTCACCCCTCCACTTT. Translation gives CASSPRTGVGSPLHF.

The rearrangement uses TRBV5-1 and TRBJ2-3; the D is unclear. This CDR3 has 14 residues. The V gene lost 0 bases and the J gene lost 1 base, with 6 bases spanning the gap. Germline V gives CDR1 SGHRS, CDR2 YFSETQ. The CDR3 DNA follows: TGCGCCAGCAGCTTGGATCCAGGCACAGATACGCAGTATTTT. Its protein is CASSLDPGTDTQYF.

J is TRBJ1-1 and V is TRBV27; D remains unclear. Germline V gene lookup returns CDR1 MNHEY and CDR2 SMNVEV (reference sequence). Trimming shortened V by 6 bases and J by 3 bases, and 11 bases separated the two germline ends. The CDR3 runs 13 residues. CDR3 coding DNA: TGTGCCAGCAGATCCTTCGGGTACACTGAAGCTTTCTTT. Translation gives CASRSFGYTEAFF.